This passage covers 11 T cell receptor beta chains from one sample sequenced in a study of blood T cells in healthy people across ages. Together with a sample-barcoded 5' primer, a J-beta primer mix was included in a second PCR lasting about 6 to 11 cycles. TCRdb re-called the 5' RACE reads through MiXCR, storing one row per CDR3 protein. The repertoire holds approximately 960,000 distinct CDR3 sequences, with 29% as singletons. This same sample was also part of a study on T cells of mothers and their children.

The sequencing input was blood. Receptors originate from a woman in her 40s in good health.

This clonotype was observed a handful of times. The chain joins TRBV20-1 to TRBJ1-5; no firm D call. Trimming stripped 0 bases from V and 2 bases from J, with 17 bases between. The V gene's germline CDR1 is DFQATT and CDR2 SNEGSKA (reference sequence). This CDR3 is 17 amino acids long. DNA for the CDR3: TGCAGTGCTAGAGATCCCTGGTCGCCCCGGGGCAATCAGCCCCAGCATTTT. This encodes CSARDPWSPRGNQPQHF.

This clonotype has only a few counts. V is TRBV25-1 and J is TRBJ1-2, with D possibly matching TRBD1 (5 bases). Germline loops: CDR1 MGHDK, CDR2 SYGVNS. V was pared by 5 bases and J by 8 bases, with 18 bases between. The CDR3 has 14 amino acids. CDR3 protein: CASSPPGGVKGYTF. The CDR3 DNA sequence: TGTGCCAGCAGTCCCCCCGGGGGGGTTAAGGGCTACACCTTC.

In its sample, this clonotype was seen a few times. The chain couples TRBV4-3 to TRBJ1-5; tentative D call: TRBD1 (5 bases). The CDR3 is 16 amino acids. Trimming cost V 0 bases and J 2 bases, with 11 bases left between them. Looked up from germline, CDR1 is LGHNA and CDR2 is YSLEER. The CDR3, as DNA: TGCGCCAGCAGCCAAGATCGGGGAGGGGGCAATCAGCCCCAGCATTTT. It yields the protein CASSQDRGGGNQPQHF.

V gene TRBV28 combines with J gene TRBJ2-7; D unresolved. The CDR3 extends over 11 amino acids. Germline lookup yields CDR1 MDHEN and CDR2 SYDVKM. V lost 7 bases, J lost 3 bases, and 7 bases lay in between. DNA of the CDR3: TGTGCCAGCACCCGGAACTACGAGCAGTACTTC. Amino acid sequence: CASTRNYEQYF.

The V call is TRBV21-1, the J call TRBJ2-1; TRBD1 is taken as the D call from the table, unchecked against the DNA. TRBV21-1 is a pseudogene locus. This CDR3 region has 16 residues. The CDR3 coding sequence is TGTGCCAGCAGGGACGAGGGGCGGAGCTCCTACAATGAGCAGTTCTTC. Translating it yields CASRDEGRSSYNEQFF.

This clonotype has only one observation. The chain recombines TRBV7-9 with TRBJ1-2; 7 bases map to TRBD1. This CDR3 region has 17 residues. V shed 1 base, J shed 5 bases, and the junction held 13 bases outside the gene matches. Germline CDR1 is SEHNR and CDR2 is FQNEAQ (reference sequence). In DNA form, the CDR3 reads TGTGCCAGCAGCTTAGGTATGGGACAGACACTATCGTATGGCTACACCTTC. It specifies CASSLGMGQTLSYGYTF.

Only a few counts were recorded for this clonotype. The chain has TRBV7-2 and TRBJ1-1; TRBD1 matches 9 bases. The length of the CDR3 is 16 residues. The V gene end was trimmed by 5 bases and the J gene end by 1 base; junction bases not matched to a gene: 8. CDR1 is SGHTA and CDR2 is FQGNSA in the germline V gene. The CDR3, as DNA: TGTGCCAGCAGCCTGAACAGGGGGCGGAAGAACACTGAAGCTTTCTTT. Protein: CASSLNRGRKNTEAFF.

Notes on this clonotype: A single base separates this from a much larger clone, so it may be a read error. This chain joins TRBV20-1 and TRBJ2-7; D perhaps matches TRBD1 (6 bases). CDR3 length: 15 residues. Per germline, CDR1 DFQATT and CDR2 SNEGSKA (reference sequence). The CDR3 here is CSARFRTAVTYGQYF. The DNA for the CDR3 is TGCAGTGCTAGATTTCGGACAGCCGTAACCTACGGGCAGTACTTC.

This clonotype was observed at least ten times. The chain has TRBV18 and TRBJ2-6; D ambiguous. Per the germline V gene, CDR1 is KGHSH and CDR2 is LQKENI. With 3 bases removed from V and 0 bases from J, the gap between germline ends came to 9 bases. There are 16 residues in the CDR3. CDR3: CASSPRHLSGANVLTF. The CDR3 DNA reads TGTGCCAGCTCACCGCGACACCTCTCTGGGGCCAACGTCCTGACTTTC. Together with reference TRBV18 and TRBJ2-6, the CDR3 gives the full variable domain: NAGVMQNPRHLVRRRGQEARLRCSPMKGHSHVYWYRQLPEEGLKFMVYLQKENIIDESGMPKERFSAEFPKEGPSILRIQQVVRGDSAAYFCASSPRHLSGANVLTFGAGSRLTVL.

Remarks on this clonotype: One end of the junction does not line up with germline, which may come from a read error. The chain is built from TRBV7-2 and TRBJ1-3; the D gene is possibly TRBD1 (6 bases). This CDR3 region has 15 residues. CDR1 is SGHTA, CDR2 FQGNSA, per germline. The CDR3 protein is CASTLTQGIGNTIYF. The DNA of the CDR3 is TGTGCCAGCACCTTAACGCAGGGGATTGGAAACACCATATATTTT.

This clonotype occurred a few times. The CDR3 bases are TGTGCCAGCAGCTTAACATTGGGTGGGACTTTTGGCACAGATACGCAGTATTTT. Protein sequence: CASSLTLGGTFGTDTQYF. The J gene is TRBJ2-3, the V gene TRBV7-3, with D possibly matching TRBD2 (6 bases). CDR1 is SGHTA, CDR2 FQGTGA, per germline. This CDR3 has 18 amino acids. Trimming left V 0 bases short and J 1 base short, with 17 bases between.